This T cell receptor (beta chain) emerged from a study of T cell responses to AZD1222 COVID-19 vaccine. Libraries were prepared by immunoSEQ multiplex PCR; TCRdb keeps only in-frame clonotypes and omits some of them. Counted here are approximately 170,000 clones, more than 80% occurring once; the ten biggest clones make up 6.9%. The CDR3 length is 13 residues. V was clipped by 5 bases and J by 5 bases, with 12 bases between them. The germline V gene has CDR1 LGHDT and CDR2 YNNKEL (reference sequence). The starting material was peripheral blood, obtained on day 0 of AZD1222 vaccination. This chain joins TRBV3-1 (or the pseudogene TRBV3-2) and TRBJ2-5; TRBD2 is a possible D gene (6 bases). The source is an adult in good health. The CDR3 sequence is CASSIGSRETQYF. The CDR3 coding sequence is TGTGCCAGCAGCATCGGGAGCCGGGAGACCCAGTACTTC.